The 23 T cell receptor beta chains in this list originate from one sample, sequenced in a study of blood T cells in healthy people across ages. The use of a sample-barcoded 5' primer and a J-beta primer mix characterized a second PCR of 7 to 11 cycles. One entry per CDR3 protein results from TCRdb running MiXCR on the 5' RACE reads. Here the sample spans over 1,300,000 distinct CDR3 sequences, around 59% being singletons. The sequenced material came from blood. The receptors shown here come from a young man in good health.

The CDR3 reads CASSPSPAGTVTGELFF. For the CDR3, the DNA is TGTGCCAGCAGTCCCTCCCCCGCAGGGACGGTCACCGGGGAGCTGTTTTTT. The chain links TRBV12-3 or TRBV12-4 to TRBJ2-2; possibly TRBD1 or TRBD2 for D (5 bases each). CDR3 length: 17 residues. Trimming took 5 bases from V and 4 from J, leaving 20 bases between them.

The chain has TRBV7-9 and TRBJ2-3; 9 bases line up with TRBD1. This CDR3 has 17 residues. J was trimmed by 0 bases and V by 4 bases; bases with no gene match: 8. The germline V gene encodes CDR1 SEHNR and CDR2 FQNEAQ (reference sequence). Written as DNA, the CDR3 is TGTGCCAGCAGCTACAAGGGGACAGGGATTAGCACAGATACGCAGTATTTT. Translated: CASSYKGTGISTDTQYF.

This sequence joins TRBV20-1 and TRBJ2-4; 12 bases agree with TRBD2. Germline-derived CDR1 and CDR2 are DFQATT and SNEGSKA (reference sequence). The CDR3 is 16 amino acids. V was clipped by 5 bases and J by 8 bases; unmatched bases: 13. The CDR3, as DNA: TGCAGTGCTGGAAAGACTAGCGGGAGTACGGGGGACATTCAGTACTTC. This encodes CSAGKTSGSTGDIQYF.

This chain connects TRBV20-1 to TRBJ2-1; 8 bases agree with TRBD2. The CDR3 contains 18 residues. From germline, CDR1 is DFQATT and CDR2 SNEGSKA (reference sequence). V trimming: 1 base; J trimming: 0 bases; junction bases outside the gene matches: 11. Here the CDR3 DNA reads TGCAGTGCTAGAGGTACTAGCGGCGAAGACTTCTCCTACAATGAGCAGTTCTTC. It specifies CSARGTSGEDFSYNEQFF.

The CDR3 region is CASSLRLGGEKLFF. CDR3 DNA: TGTGCCAGCAGCTTGAGACTTGGGGGTGAGAAACTGTTTTTT. The chain employs TRBV5-6 and TRBJ1-4; tentatively, D is TRBD1 (5 bases). The CDR3 length is 14 residues. V was trimmed by 1 base and J by 11 bases, leaving 15 bases between them. The germline V gene encodes CDR1 SGHDT and CDR2 YYEEEE.

The table lists this clonotype with a few counts. The chain joins TRBV14 to TRBJ2-1; no clear D gene. The germline CDR1 and CDR2 sequences are SGHDN and FVKESK. Between the trimmed V and J ends, which lost 4 bases and 13 bases, there was a span of 11 bases. The CDR3 is 11 residues long. The CDR3 region is CASSLSQVQFF. The DNA of the CDR3 is TGTGCCAGCAGCCTCTCGCAGGTCCAGTTCTTC.

The genes are TRBV7-2 and TRBJ2-5; TRBD2 is a possible D gene (5 bases). The J call is uncertain, as TRBJ2-7 better fits the DNA end. The germline gives CDR1 SGHTA, CDR2 FQGNSA. CDR3 length equals 14 residues. The chain's CDR3 is CASSMDFHSYEQYF. For the CDR3, the DNA is TGTGCCAGCAGCATGGACTTCCACTCCTACGAGCAGTACTTC.

The chain couples TRBV6-1 to TRBJ1-2; D perhaps matches TRBD1 (6 bases). In germline, CDR1 is MNHNS, CDR2 SASEGT. The CDR3 has 13 residues. The germline V and J ends were trimmed by 4 bases and 7 bases, with 13 bases remaining between them. Here the CDR3 DNA reads TGTGCCAGCAGTGCTACAGGGAAAGGTGGCTACACCTTC. This gives the protein CASSATGKGGYTF.

This chain uses TRBV18 with TRBJ2-5; 13 nucleotides match TRBD2. V was clipped by 4 bases and J by 11 bases; unmatched bases: 10. From germline, CDR1 is KGHSH and CDR2 LQKENI. CDR3 length equals 15 residues. CDR3 amino acids: CASSLSGLAGNEQYF. For the CDR3, the DNA is TGTGCCAGCTCACTGTCGGGACTAGCGGGGAATGAGCAGTACTTC.

The chain recombines TRBV4-1 with TRBJ1-3; no firm D call. CDR1 and CDR2 (germline): MGHRA, YSYEKL. Trimming removed 0 bases at V and 0 bases at J, with 6 bases between. The CDR3 has 15 amino acids. DNA of the CDR3: TGCGCCAGCAGCCAAGACACAGCCTCTGGAAACACCATATATTTT. Its protein product is CASSQDTASGNTIYF.

This chain connects TRBV7-2 to TRBJ2-3; weak D call: TRBD1 (6 bases). The CDR3 runs 14 residues. Germline values: CDR1 SGHTA, CDR2 FQGNSA. Trimming took 5 bases from V and 0 from J, leaving 9 bases between them. The DNA of the CDR3 is TGTGCCAGCAGCGTACAGGGAAGCACAGATACGCAGTATTTT. Its translation is CASSVQGSTDTQYF.

This rearrangement joins TRBV27 to TRBJ2-7, with 13 positions matching TRBD2. Germline V CDR1 and CDR2: MNHEY, SMNVEV (reference sequence). This CDR3 has 16 residues. The V segment lost 5 bases and the J segment 0 bases; nucleotides outside the gene matches: 4. CDR3 DNA sequence: TGTGCCAGCAGTCAAGGGACTAGCGGGAACTCCTACGAGCAGTACTTC. This sequence encodes CASSQGTSGNSYEQYF.

The chain carries TRBV29-1 and TRBJ1-1, with D maybe TRBD1 (5 bases). The CDR3 extends over 14 amino acids. Germline V gene sequence: CDR1 SQVTM, CDR2 ANQGSEA. V was cut by 3 bases and J by 1 base, with 12 bases left in between. The CDR3 DNA reads as TGCAGCGTTGAGGGGGGTCGTCGGAACACTGAAGCTTTCTTT. It yields the protein CSVEGGRRNTEAFF. The whole variable domain, filled in from reference TRBV29-1 and TRBJ1-1, reads SAVISQKPSRDICQRGTSLTIQCQVDSQVTMMFWYRQQPGQSLTLIATANQGSEATYESGFVIDKFPISRPNLTFSTLTVSNMSPEDSSIYLCSVEGGRRNTEAFFGQGTRLTVV.

This clonotype was observed a few times. The chain is built from TRBV20-1 and TRBJ2-7; 8 bases are shared with TRBD2. Germline trimming cut 3 bases from V and 3 bases from J; bases unmatched to any gene: 7. The CDR3 runs 14 residues. CDR1 is DFQATT and CDR2 is SNEGSKA in the germline V gene (reference sequence). The CDR3 DNA is TGCAGTGCTAGTTCGGGCGGGAGGAACTACGAGCAGTACTTC. Its translation: CSASSGGRNYEQYF.

V usage is TRBV6-5 and J usage is TRBJ2-2; tentatively, D is TRBD1 (5 bases). Germline V lookup: CDR1 MNHEY, CDR2 SVGAGI. This CDR3 contains 19 residues. The V gene lost 0 bases and the J gene lost 1 base, with 18 bases spanning the gap. Written as DNA, the CDR3 is TGTGCCAGCAGTTACTCGATTAGTTTCGACAGAGTGAACACCGGGGAGCTGTTTTTT. Its protein is CASSYSISFDRVNTGELFF.

This clonotype was seen a single time. The chain uses TRBV4-2 and TRBJ1-4; 9 positions agree with TRBD1. Germline V gene sequence: CDR1 LGHNA, CDR2 YNFKEQ. J was trimmed by 8 bases and V by 3 bases; bases with no gene match: 7. This CDR3 is 15 amino acids long. The CDR3 loop is CASSHEDRGNEKLFF. The CDR3 DNA follows: TGTGCCAGCAGCCATGAGGACAGGGGTAACGAAAAACTGTTTTTT.

This rearrangement joins TRBV10-3 to TRBJ1-5, with D possibly TRBD1 on 6 matching bases. The CDR3 totals 15 residues. Germline loops: CDR1 ENHRY, CDR2 SYGVKD. Trimming pared 3 bases from V and 7 bases from J, leaving 16 bases between. The CDR3 nucleotides read TGTGCCATCAGTGAACGGGGGACAAACGAACAGCCCCAGCATTTT. It translates to CAISERGTNEQPQHF.

This clonotype was detected only once. The V gene is TRBV4-1, the J gene TRBJ1-2, with D possibly TRBD1 on 6 matching bases. V lost 0 bases, J lost 5 bases, and 19 bases lay in between. The CDR3 totals 17 residues. CDR1 is MGHRA, CDR2 YSYEKL, per germline. The CDR3 DNA reads TGCGCCAGCAGCCAAGATGCACGGACGGGGGGCTTGTATGGCTACACCTTC. The encoded protein is CASSQDARTGGLYGYTF.

V gene TRBV20-1 combines with J gene TRBJ1-1; D is possibly TRBD1 (5 bases). The CDR3 is 14 amino acids. V was cut by 6 bases and J by 3 bases, with 17 bases left in between. The germline V gene encodes CDR1 DFQATT and CDR2 SNEGSKA (reference sequence). In DNA, the CDR3 is TGCAGTGCAGGGGACGGCCGATCGTACACTGAAGCTTTCTTT. Amino acids: CSAGDGRSYTEAFF.

The sample holds a few counts of this clonotype. This chain connects TRBV5-1 to TRBJ2-3; 8 nucleotides match TRBD2. The CDR3 contains 15 residues. V was pared by 2 bases and J by 0 bases, with 2 bases of the junction left unmatched. Looked up from germline, CDR1 is SGHRS and CDR2 is YFSETQ. CDR3 bases: TGCGCCAGCAGCTTCGCTAGCGGGAGCACAGATACGCAGTATTTT. Protein product: CASSFASGSTDTQYF.

This clonotype was found once. This chain uses TRBV5-8 with TRBJ2-7; D unclear. The V gene lost 3 bases and the J gene lost 0 bases, with 13 bases spanning the gap. CDR3 length: 15 amino acids. CDR1 is SGHTS and CDR2 is YDEGEE in the germline V gene. The CDR3 DNA is TGTGCCAGCAGCTCCTGGGTTAGCAGCTCCTACGAGCAGTACTTC. Protein: CASSSWVSSSYEQYF.

The chain is built from TRBV5-5 and TRBJ2-3; 7 bases align to TRBD2. Germline V gene lookup returns CDR1 SGHKS and CDR2 YYEKEE (reference sequence). CDR3 length: 16 residues. The J segment lost 3 bases and the V segment lost 0 bases, leaving 7 bases of the junction unmatched. In nucleotides, the CDR3 is TGTGCCAGCAGCTTGGCCCCCTTAGCGGGTACAGATACGCAGTATTTT. This gives the protein CASSLAPLAGTDTQYF.

The V gene is TRBV29-1, the J gene TRBJ2-5; possibly TRBD2 for D (6 bases). CDR3 size: 15 residues. Trimming shortened V by 0 bases and J by 5 bases, and 16 bases separated the two germline ends. Germline V gives CDR1 SQVTM, CDR2 ANQGSEA. CDR3 sequence reads: CSVEDPGLAGETQYF. Here the CDR3 DNA reads TGCAGCGTTGAAGATCCGGGACTGGCGGGTGAGACCCAGTACTTC.